This T cell receptor beta chain was documented in a study of metastatic and nonmetastatic thyroid tumors. Original analysis: A classifier for distant metastasis in papillary thyroid cancer was constructed using CDR3 differences observed across clinicopathological groups. TCRdb redid the clone calls on the PCR reads using MiXCR. These V and J calls originate from TCRdb's pipeline instead of the authors' own analysis. The data show about 93,000 clones, 9.5% to 15% seen once. Study-wide results and limits: The study reportedly found significantly higher TCR beta diversity in malignant thyroid tumors than benign nodules, in blood and tumor.

Ahead of thyroid surgery, no patient had received treatment of any kind. Germline V lookup: CDR1 MNHNS, CDR2 SASEGT. The CDR3 is made up of 15 amino acids. V lost 5 bases and J lost 7; bases outside the gene matches: 4. The table lists this clone with a few counts. The antigen remains undetermined. The sample was blood. The rearrangement joins TRBV6-1 to TRBJ2-2, with TRBD2 matching over 13 bases. This clonotype was obtained from a female donor with papillary thyroid cancer or a benign thyroid nodule (not recorded which). Some clones in this sample may be carry-over from other donors' samples. The CDR3 reads CASSRTSGGHGELFF. The DNA for the CDR3 is TGTGCCAGCAGTCGGACTAGCGGGGGCCACGGGGAGCTGTTTTTT.